This T cell receptor beta chain stems from a study of CD8+CD57+ T cells in acquired aplastic anemia. Genomic DNA templated the TCR beta VDJ and CDR3 profiling. TCRdb reprocessed the reads with MiXCR, giving one entry per CDR3 protein. The table shows about 240,000 distinct CDR3 sequences, with roughly half occurring only once. The ends were cut back, 6 bases at V and 1 base at J, with 16 bases in the middle. CDR1 and CDR2 from the germline V gene are SEHNR and FQNEAQ (reference sequence). There are 16 residues in the CDR3. Patients who underwent sequencing had shown CD8+CD57+ cell expansion by flow cytometry.

The V and J genes are TRBV7-9 and TRBJ1-5, with a tentative D call TRBD1 (5 bases). The receptor was isolated from a human donor with aplastic anemia. The sample was sorted CD4+, CD8+, or CD8+CD57+ T cells (not recorded which) from PBMCs. The CDR3 spells CASSFRGAGSNQPQHF. The CDR3 DNA is TGTGCCAGCAGTTTCCGTGGCGCAGGGAGCAATCAGCCCCAGCATTTT.